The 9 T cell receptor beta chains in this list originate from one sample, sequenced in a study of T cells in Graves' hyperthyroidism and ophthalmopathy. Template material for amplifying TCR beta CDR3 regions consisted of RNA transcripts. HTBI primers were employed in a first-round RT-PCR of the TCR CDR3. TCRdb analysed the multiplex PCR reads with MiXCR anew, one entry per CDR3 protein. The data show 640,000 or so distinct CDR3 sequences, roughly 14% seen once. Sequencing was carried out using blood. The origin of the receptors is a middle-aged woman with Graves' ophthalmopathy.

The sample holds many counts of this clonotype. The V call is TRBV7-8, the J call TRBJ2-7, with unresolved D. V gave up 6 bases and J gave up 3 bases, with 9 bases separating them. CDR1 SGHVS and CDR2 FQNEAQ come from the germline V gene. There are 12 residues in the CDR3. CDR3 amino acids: CASSGVYYEQYF. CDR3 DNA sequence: TGTGCCAGCAGTGGGGTGTACTACGAGCAGTACTTC.

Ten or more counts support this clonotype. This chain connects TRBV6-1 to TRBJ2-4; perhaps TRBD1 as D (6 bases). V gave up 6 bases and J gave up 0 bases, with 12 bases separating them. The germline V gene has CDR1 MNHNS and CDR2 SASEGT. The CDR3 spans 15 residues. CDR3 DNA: TGTGCCAGCAGCCACAGGGATCTAGCCAAAAACATTCAGTACTTC. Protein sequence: CASSHRDLAKNIQYF.

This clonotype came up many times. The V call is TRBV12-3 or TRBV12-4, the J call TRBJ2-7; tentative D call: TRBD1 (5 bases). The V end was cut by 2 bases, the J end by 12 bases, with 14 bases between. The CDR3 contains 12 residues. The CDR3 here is CASSLLQEPVYF. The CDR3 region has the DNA TGTGCCAGCAGTTTATTACAGGAGCCAGTGTACTTC.

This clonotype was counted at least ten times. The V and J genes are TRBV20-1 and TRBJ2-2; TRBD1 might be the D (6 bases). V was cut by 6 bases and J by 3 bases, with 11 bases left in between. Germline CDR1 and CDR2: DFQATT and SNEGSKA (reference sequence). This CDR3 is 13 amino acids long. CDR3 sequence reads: CSAPDRYTGELFF. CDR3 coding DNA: TGCAGTGCCCCGGACAGATACACCGGGGAGCTGTTTTTT.

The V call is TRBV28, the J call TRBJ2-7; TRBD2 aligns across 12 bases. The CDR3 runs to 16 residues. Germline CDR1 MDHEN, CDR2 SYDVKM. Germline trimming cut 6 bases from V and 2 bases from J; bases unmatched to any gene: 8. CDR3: CASSNGLAGPTYEQYF. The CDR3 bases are TGTGCCAGCAGCAACGGACTAGCGGGACCCACCTACGAGCAGTACTTC.

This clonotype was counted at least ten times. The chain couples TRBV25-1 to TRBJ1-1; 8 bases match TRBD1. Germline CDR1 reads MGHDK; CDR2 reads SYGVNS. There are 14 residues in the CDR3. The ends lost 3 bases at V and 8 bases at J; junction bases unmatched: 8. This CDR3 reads CASSDSTGTGEAFF. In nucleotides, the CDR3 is TGTGCCAGCAGTGACTCAACCGGGACAGGAGAAGCTTTCTTT.

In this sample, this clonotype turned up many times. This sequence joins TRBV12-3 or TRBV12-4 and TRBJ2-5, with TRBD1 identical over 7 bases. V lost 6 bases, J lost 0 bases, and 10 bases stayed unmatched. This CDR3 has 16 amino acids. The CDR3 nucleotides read TGTGCCAGCAGGATGACAGGGAATGTGGACCAAGAGACCCAGTACTTC. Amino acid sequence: CASRMTGNVDQETQYF.

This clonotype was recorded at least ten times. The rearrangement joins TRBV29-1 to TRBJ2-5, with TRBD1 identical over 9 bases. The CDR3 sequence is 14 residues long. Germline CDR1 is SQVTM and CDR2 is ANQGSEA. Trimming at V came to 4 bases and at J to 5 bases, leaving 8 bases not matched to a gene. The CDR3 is CSVVGTGTGETQYF. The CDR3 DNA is TGCAGCGTTGTTGGGACCGGGACAGGGGAGACCCAGTACTTC.

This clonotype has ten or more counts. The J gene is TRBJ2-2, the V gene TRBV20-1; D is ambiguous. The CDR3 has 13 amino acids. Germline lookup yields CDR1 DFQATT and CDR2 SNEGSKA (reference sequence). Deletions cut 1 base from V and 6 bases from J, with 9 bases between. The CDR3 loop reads CSARGEQAGELFF. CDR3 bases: TGCAGTGCTAGAGGGGAACAAGCCGGGGAGCTGTTTTTT.